This T cell receptor beta chain emerged from a study of regulatory T cells in long-lasting Graves disease. Across the whole study: Treatment with antithyroid drugs for over 5 years, together with positive TSH receptor antibodies, meant persistent Graves' disease. Broader study findings: New patients shared fewer public clonotypes (966) than persistent patients did (about 3,000). Persistent Graves' patients showed less TCR diversity than newly diagnosed patients showed.

Arm-PCR of CDR3 regions and iRepertoire HTBI primers were used to build TCR beta libraries. One entry per CDR3 protein results from TCRdb running MiXCR on the multiplex PCR reads. The sample shows around 340,000 distinct CDR3 sequences, roughly 21% of them seen only once. Regarding time point: persistent/refractory GD, antithyroid drugs over 5 years with positive TRAb. PBMC RNA was the source of the TCR library. It was an endocrinology department in Xi'an, China, that provided the patients. This clonotype came up many times. Its antigen is not identified. The TCR comes from a female donor with Graves disease. The sample was peripheral blood mononuclear cells (PBMCs), taken when the disease was refractory, from a patient treated with antithyroid drugs.

The CDR3, as DNA: TGTGCCAGCAGCGACAGGGACCTCTCCTACGAGCAGTACTTC. Amino acids: CASSDRDLSYEQYF. The genes are TRBV11-2 and TRBJ2-7; 7 nucleotides agree with TRBD1. V shed 5 bases, J shed 0 bases, and the junction held 4 bases outside the gene matches. This CDR3 is 14 amino acids long. Germline CDR1 SGHAT, CDR2 FQNNGV.